A selection of T cell receptor beta chains follows, all from one sample in a study of OX40 agonist ivuxolimab in advanced cancers. Libraries were prepared by immunoSEQ multiplex PCR; TCRdb keeps only in-frame clonotypes and omits some of them. This table has roughly 80,000 clones, about 85% appearing once. Sequencing used CD4+ or CD8+ T cells sorted from blood, obtained in a trial of the OX40 agonist ivuxolimab. All receptors come from an adult with an advanced solid tumor such as melanoma, head and neck, liver or kidney cancer. The CDR3 runs from the conserved cysteine through the conserved F or W. Fields, in order: V gene, D gene, J gene, clone size, CDR3 protein, CDR3 DNA. A D gene is named only where the DNA matches it firmly. The size field is filled for only some rows; it gives once, few, many or a size class.

>TRBV11-1|NA|TRBJ2-7|NA
CASSLGVGEQYF
TGTGCCAGCAGCTTGGGGGTCGGCGAGCAGTACTTC
>TRBV25-1|NA|TRBJ2-2|NA
CASSVTEHGELFF
TGTGCCAGCAGTGTGACTGAGCACGGGGAGCTGTTTTTT
>TRBV7-9|TRBD1|TRBJ1-1|few
CASRDREGTEAFF
TGTGCCAGCAGGGACAGGGAGGGGACTGAAGCTTTCTTT
>TRBV29-1|NA|TRBJ2-7|NA
CSVAVGPGYEQYF
TGCAGCGTTGCGGTGGGGCCCGGCTACGAGCAGTACTTC
>TRBV6-5|NA|TRBJ1-6|few
CASSSDISYNSPLHF
TGTGCCAGCAGTTCGGACATCTCCTATAATTCACCCCTCCACTTT
>TRBV7-3|NA|TRBJ1-1|NA
CASSATGMNTEAFF
TGTGCCAGCAGCGCGACAGGAATGAACACTGAAGCTTTCTTT
>TRBV11-2|TRBD2|TRBJ2-5|NA
CASSTGTTRETQYF
TGTGCCAGCAGCACGGGGACTACCCGAGAGACCCAGTACTTC
>TRBV2|NA|TRBJ1-5|NA
CASRYGTSNQPQHF
TGTGCCAGTCGGTATGGAACCAGCAATCAGCCCCAGCATTTT
>TRBV5-8|NA|TRBJ2-3|NA
CASSLDTQYF
TGTGCCAGCAGCTTAGATACGCAGTATTTT
>TRBV7-2|TRBD1|TRBJ1-2|NA
CASSFEGGQANYGYTF
TGTGCCAGCAGCTTTGAGGGCGGACAGGCTAACTATGGCTACACCTTC
>TRBV11-2|NA|TRBJ1-3|NA
CASSLYRGKGNTIYF
TGTGCCAGCAGCTTATATCGGGGGAAAGGAAACACCATATATTTT
>TRBV25-1|NA|TRBJ2-1|NA
CASTRQGNEQFF
TGTGCCAGCACACGCCAGGGCAATGAGCAGTTCTTC
>TRBV2|NA|TRBJ1-4|NA
CASRWLANEKLFF
TGTGCCAGCAGGTGGCTGGCGAATGAAAAACTGTTTTTT
>TRBV5-4|NA|TRBJ1-2|NA
CASSRVDLGGYTF
TGTGCCAGCAGCCGGGTCGATTTAGGTGGCTACACCTTC
>TRBV5-1|NA|TRBJ2-2|NA
CASSLLSRTNTGELFF
TGCGCCAGCAGCTTGCTGTCCAGGACGAACACCGGGGAGCTGTTTTTT
>TRBV6-6|NA|TRBJ2-3|NA
CASSATSGDTQYF
TGTGCCAGCAGTGCAACATCAGGGGATACGCAGTATTTT
>TRBV7-9|NA|TRBJ2-2|NA
CASSFIGSNTGELFF
TGTGCCAGCAGCTTTATAGGTTCGAACACCGGGGAGCTGTTTTTT
>TRBV7-2|TRBD1|TRBJ2-7|NA
CASRPPGTGYSYEQYF
TGTGCCAGCAGACCTCCCGGGACAGGATACTCCTACGAGCAGTACTTC
>TRBV11-2|NA|TRBJ2-5|NA
CASSREGQMKTQYF
TGTGCCAGCAGCCGGGAGGGACAGATGAAGACCCAGTACTTC
>TRBV19|NA|TRBJ2-7|once
CASSIRWAPAYEQYF
TGTGCCAGTAGTATCCGTTGGGCGCCTGCCTACGAGCAGTACTTC
>TRBV14|NA|TRBJ2-7|NA
CASSLPGSFEQYF
TGTGCCAGCAGCCTTCCGGGCTCCTTCGAGCAGTACTTC
>TRBV7-2|NA|TRBJ2-3|NA
CASSFRGADTQYF
TGTGCCAGCAGCTTTAGGGGGGCTGATACGCAGTATTTT
>TRBV2|TRBD1|TRBJ1-2|once
CASSPDRGRHYGYTF
TGTGCCAGCAGCCCGGACAGGGGGCGACACTATGGCTACACCTTC
>TRBV4-3|NA|TRBJ1-4|once
CASSQHGPHEKLFF
TGCGCCAGCAGCCAGCACGGGCCGCATGAAAAACTGTTTTTT
>TRBV5-1|NA|TRBJ2-3|NA
CASSSGTSTDTQYF
TGCGCCAGCAGCTCGGGTACCAGCACAGATACGCAGTATTTT
>TRBV10-3|NA|TRBJ2-2|NA
CAISDTGELFF
TGTGCCATCAGTGACACCGGGGAGCTGTTTTTT
>TRBV19|TRBD1|TRBJ1-4|NA
CASTRTGGSATNEKLFF
TGTGCCAGTACCAGGACAGGGGGTTCTGCAACTAATGAAAAACTGTTTTTT
>TRBV6-5|NA|TRBJ1-6|few
CASSPRGRYNSPLHF
TGTGCCAGCAGCCCCAGGGGACGGTATAATTCACCCCTCCACTTT